This entry describes one TCR beta chain. Its antigen remains unknown. This CDR3 has 15 amino acids. Germline V gives CDR1 SGHVS, CDR2 FQNEAQ. Deletions cut 5 bases from V and 4 bases from J, with 14 bases between. The data belong to a study of response to subunit inactivated influenza vaccine. General study results and limits: Only a handful of new T cells, the authors suggested, are recruited with each seasonal influenza vaccination.

Each CDR3 protein is one row after TCRdb ran MiXCR on the RT-PCR reads. The data show hundreds of thousands of distinct CDR3 sequences, around 20% seen once. Sequenced here: PBMCs from blood, sampled approximately 5 days after vaccination. The sequence derives from a man aged 45-60 years who received an inactivated influenza vaccine. The chain uses TRBV7-8 and TRBJ2-2; D unclear. CDR3 loop: CASSIGSRSTGELFF. The CDR3 coding sequence is TGTGCCAGCAGCATAGGATCCAGAAGCACCGGGGAGCTGTTTTTT.